This T cell receptor (beta chain) was sequenced during a study of T cell changes during pregnancy in multiple sclerosis. Assay: immunoSEQ multiplex PCR; the TCRdb copy retains only in-frame clones and omits some. The data show under 45,000 clones, roughly 92% seen once. The CDR3 is 17 amino acids. Germline values: CDR1 LGHNA, CDR2 YSLEER. The V end lost 0 bases, the J end lost 4 bases, and 16 bases lay between the germline ends. The material was CD4+ T cells from peripheral blood mononuclear cells, obtained in the first trimester of pregnancy. V gene TRBV4-3 combines with J gene TRBJ2-1; D perhaps matches TRBD2 (6 bases). The sequence came from a female donor with multiple sclerosis, enrolled in a pregnancy study. CDR3 nucleotide sequence: TGCGCCAGCAGCCAAGAGGGGGGACGGCTGGCATACAATGAGCAGTTCTTC. This sequence encodes CASSQEGGRLAYNEQFF.